The clone carrying this TCR beta chain showed up just a few times. Its antigen remains unidentified. The sample comes from a study of regulatory T cells in long-lasting Graves disease. Study findings and constraints: Persistent disease preferred TRBV28, TRBJ1-2 and TRBJ2-5; new disease, TRBV20-1 and TRBJ2-1.

V was clipped by 4 bases and J by 5 bases; unmatched bases: 8. This CDR3 comprises 14 residues. Germline loops: CDR1 LGHNA, CDR2 YNFKEQ. Time point in this sample: persistent/refractory GD, antithyroid drugs over 5 years with positive TRAb. Isolated PBMC RNA provided the starting material for the TCR library. Investigators prepared the TCR beta libraries by applying iRepertoire HTBI primers and Arm-PCR of CDR3 regions. TCRdb reprocessed the multiplex PCR reads via MiXCR and lists one record per CDR3 protein. The sample consists of 400,000 to 500,000 distinct CDR3 sequences, about 20% of them appearing once.

This specimen consisted of peripheral blood mononuclear cells (PBMCs), obtained when the disease was refractory, from a patient treated with antithyroid drugs. V and J are TRBV4-2 and TRBJ2-7; 7 nucleotides agree with TRBD1. This TCR came from a female donor with Graves disease. Here the CDR3 reads CASSREGDRDEQYF. The CDR3 coding sequence is TGTGCCAGCAGCCGAGAGGGGGACAGAGACGAGCAGTACTTC.